Described below is a single T cell receptor (beta chain) sequence and its context. Methods used by the authors: Estimation of nucleated cell counts relied on the amplification of reference gene primers. Profiling relied on immunoSEQ multiplex PCR, and the TCRdb table lists in-frame clones only, not all of them. V and J calls and clone size are given by that table; D and trimming were obtained from the DNA. The repertoire includes more than 85,000 clones, about 87% of them detected once, and 17% sits in the top ten. The sample is drawn from a study of blood T cell repertoires in COVID-19. Study summary: Sites in the United States, Italy and Spain provided acute and convalescent COVID-19 samples. The analysed material was cDNA or gDNA that came from T cells, B-cell-depleted T cells, or PBMCs.

CDR1 and CDR2 from the germline V gene are SEHNR and FQNEAQ (reference sequence). Trimming took 5 bases from V and 4 from J, leaving 11 bases between them. The CDR3 runs to 14 residues. The TCR sequence derives from a human donor in a cohort sampled during active COVID-19. This sequence joins TRBV7-9 and TRBJ1-4; weak D call: TRBD1 (5 bases). Sequencing used peripheral blood. CDR3 sequence reads: CASSRWQGNEKLFF. DNA for the CDR3: TGTGCCAGCAGCCGCTGGCAGGGTAATGAAAAACTGTTTTTT.